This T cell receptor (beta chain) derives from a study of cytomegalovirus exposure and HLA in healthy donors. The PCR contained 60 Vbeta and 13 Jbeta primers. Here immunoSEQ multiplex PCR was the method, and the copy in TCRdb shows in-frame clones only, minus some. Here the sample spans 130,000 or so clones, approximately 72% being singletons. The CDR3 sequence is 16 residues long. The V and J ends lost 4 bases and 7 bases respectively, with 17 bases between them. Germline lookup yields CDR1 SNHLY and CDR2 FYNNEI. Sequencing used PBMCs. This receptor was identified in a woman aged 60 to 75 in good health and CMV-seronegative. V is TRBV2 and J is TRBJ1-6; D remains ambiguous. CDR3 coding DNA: TGTGCCAGCAGTGGCGGCCACCCTGGCGGGAATTCACCCCTCCACTTT. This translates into CASSGGHPGGNSPLHF.